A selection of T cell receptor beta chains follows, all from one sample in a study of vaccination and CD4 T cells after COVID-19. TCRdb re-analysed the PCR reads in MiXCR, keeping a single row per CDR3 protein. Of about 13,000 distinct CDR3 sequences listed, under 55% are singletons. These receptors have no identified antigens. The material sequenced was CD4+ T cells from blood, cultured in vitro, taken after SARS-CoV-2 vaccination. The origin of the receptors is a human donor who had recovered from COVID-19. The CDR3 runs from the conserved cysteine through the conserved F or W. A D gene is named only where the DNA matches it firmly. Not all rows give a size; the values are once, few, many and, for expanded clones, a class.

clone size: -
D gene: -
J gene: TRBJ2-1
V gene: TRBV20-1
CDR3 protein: CSARDYRYDEQFF
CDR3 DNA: TGCAGTGCTAGGGACTACCGGTATGATGAGCAGTTCTTC

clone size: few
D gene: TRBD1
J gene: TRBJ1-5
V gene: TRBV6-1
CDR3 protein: CASSQLQGPLGDQPQHF
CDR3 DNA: TGTGCCAGCAGTCAACTACAGGGGCCGCTGGGGGATCAGCCCCAGCATTTT

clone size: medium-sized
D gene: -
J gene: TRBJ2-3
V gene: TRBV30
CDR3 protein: CAWRKWVRTDTQYF
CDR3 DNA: TGTGCCTGGAGGAAATGGGTTCGCACAGATACGCAGTATTTT

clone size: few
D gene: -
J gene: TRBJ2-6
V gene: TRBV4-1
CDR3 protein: CASSPTESSGANVLTF
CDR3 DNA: TGCGCCAGCAGCCCTACCGAGAGCTCTGGGGCCAACGTCCTGACTTTC

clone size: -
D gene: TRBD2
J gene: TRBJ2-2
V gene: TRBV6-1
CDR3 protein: CASSLAGGNTGELFF
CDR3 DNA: TGTGCCAGTTCTCTAGCGGGAGGGAACACCGGGGAGCTGTTTTTT

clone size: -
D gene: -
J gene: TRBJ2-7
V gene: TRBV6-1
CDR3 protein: CASSPSRGEQYF
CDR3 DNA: TGTGCCAGCAGTCCGAGCCGCGGCGAGCAGTACTTC

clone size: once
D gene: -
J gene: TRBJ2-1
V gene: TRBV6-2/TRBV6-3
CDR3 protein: CASSSQGSNEQFF
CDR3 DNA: TGTGCCAGCAGTTCTCAGGGGAGCAATGAGCAGTTCTTC

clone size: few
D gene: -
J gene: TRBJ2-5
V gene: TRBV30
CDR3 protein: CAWSVASETQYF
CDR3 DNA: TGTGCCTGGAGTGTAGCCAGTGAGACCCAGTACTTC

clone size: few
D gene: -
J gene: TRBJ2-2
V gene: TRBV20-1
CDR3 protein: CSARSRGNTGELFF
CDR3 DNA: TGCAGTGCTAGGTCGAGGGGAAACACCGGGGAGCTGTTTTTT

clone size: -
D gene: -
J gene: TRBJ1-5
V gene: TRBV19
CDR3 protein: CASSTGMNQPQHF
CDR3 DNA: TGTGCCAGTTCGACAGGAATGAATCAGCCCCAGCATTTT

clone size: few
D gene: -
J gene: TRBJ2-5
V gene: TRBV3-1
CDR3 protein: CASSQEPSQGTQYF
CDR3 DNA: TGTGCCAGCAGCCAAGAACCTAGCCAAGGGACCCAGTACTTC

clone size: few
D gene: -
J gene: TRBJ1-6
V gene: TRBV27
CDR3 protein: CASSLGVARNYNSPLHF
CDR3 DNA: TGTGCCAGCAGTTTAGGAGTGGCTCGCAATTATAATTCACCCCTCCACTTT

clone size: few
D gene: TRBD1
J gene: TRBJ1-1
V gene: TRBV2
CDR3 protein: CATQGSTEAFF
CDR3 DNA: TGTGCCACACAGGGGAGCACTGAAGCTTTCTTT

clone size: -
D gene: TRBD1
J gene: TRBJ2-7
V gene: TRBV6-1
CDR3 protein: CASSTPGQTPYEQYF
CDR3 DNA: TGTGCCAGCAGTACCCCGGGACAGACTCCCTACGAGCAGTACTTC

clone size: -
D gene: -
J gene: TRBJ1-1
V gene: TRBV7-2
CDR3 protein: CASSENTEAFF
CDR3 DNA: TGTGCCAGCAGTGAGAACACTGAAGCTTTCTTT

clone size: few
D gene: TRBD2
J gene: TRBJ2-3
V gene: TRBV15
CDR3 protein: CATSRARTSGSSTDTQYF
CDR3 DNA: TGTGCCACCAGCAGGGCCAGGACTAGCGGATCTAGCACAGATACGCAGTATTTT

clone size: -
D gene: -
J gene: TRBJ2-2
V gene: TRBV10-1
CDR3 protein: CASRRDNTGELFF
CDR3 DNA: TGCGCCAGCAGAAGGGATAACACCGGGGAGCTGTTTTTT